This T cell receptor (beta chain) was sequenced during a study of blood T cells in healthy people across ages (dated by TCRdb to between 2014 and 2017). Study-level background: Template switching captured roughly one uniquely barcoded TCR beta cDNA molecule per two T cells in model experiments. The donors were divided into four age groups: young (average approximately 16 years), middle-aged (roughly 40), aged (roughly 66) and long-lived (roughly 86). Two additional independent replicas of 1 million unique cDNA reads from the same blood draw were analyzed for two donors (one aged 18 to 30 and one aged 80 or older). To track age-related changes in TCR beta repertoire diversity, the study relied on deep sequencing normalized with unique cDNA molecular identifiers.

What the work shows at the level of the full study, not this receptor alone: As age increased, observed TCR beta diversity per million T cells dropped in a roughly linear way, and a significant reduction was already evident by age roughly 36. Compared with the aged group, the long-lived group had more naive CD4+ T cells, fewer expanded clones and increased TCR diversity, a pattern suggesting age selection. There was a strong correlation between observed TCR beta diversity and the percentage of naive T cells measured by flow cytometry. The CMV infection status of donors was not known, potentially confounding age-related changes in expanded clonotypes. Estimates of total diversity based on one million sequenced T cells were regarded as lower bounds and as underestimates. Since profiling was done on bulk unsorted PBMCs, naive and antigen-experienced compartments could not be conclusively compared.

The germline V gene yields LGHNA for CDR1 and YNFKEQ for CDR2. At the junction V is shortened by 4 bases and J by 1 base, with 7 bases in between. The cysteine opens and the phenylalanine closes a CDR3 of 13 amino acids. Just CDR3 DNA is preserved here, 39 bases in frame from base 1. This clonotype came up a few times. Its recognized antigen is unknown. Base qualities are not provided; no much larger clone lies one nucleotide away. Library generation was performed with 5' RACE. The sample was run on an Illumina HiSeq 2500. A second about 7 to 12 cycle PCR used a sample-barcoded 5' primer and a J-beta primer mix. Each TCR beta cDNA molecule received a unique molecular identifier from a template-switch 5' adaptor carrying 12 random nucleotides. Each sample yielded at least 3 million CDR3-containing paired-end reads. The Mint cDNA synthesis kit, primed by a TRBC-specific oligonucleotide, was used to synthesize first-strand cDNA from all RNA. Following uracil-DNA glycosylase treatment, a first 18-cycle PCR with universal primers M1SS and BC2_uni_R was performed on all cDNA. On the authors' methods: Normalization of each sample was performed by random selection of 1 million high-quality reads, each carrying a distinct molecular identifier. Reads sharing molecular identifiers were discarded rather than binned into consensus sequences. MiTCR, with a Q25 quality threshold and the strictest error-elimination algorithm, was used for CDR3 identification, clonotype clustering and error correction. Lower-bound total TCR beta diversity was estimated with a nonparametric unseen species model using Euler transformation. TCRdb redid the processing of the public reads, applying fastp at Q25 and MiXCR, and retained in-frame beta chains. Rows are unified per CDR3 protein, each entry keeping the most common DNA and genes. The V and J calls, along with clone size, are taken from TCRdb and not from the paper's own processing. This sample lists some 760,000 distinct CDR3 sequences; 20% to 25% were detected once. The ten largest account for 8% to 10% of the sample.

Donors were a few dozen systemically healthy Caucasian individuals from Russia aged roughly 6 to 100 years. Each donor gave about 9.7 milliliters of peripheral blood, drawn into EDTA-treated Vacutainer tubes. PBMCs were isolated by Ficoll-Paque density-gradient centrifugation, with at least 6 million obtained per sample. Trizol reagent was used to extract total RNA from PBMCs, with at least 5.5 micrograms per sample. The percentages of naive CD45RAhigh/CD27high T cells were determined by flow cytometry on a PBMC aliquot from every donor. These data were also reused for a study on T cells of mothers and their children. The second study also describes: Nine systemically healthy Caucasian individuals, comprising three mothers and their six children, were included as donors. cDNA synthesis consumed the entire amount of extracted RNA, loaded at about 1.5 ug RNA in each 15 ul reaction. In the second PCR, sample barcodes and 2-4 random nucleotides were introduced via the M1S primer. Over 9 million TCR beta CDR3 reads came from each mother, compared with some 3 million reads from each child. Thymic selection shapes the output of TCR recombination in a similar way in related and unrelated pairs, and inherited differences have a minor effect. Normalized repertoire overlap in related mother-child pairs was always slightly higher than in unrelated mother-child pairs, but the difference was never significant. No persistent microchimeric T cell clones were found, with a detection sensitivity of around 100 clones per million clonotypes. The study used deep NGS to compare TCR beta repertoires of mothers and children, seeking features distinguishing related mother-child pairs from unrelated individuals. On average, the children were approximately 11 +/- 4 years old, while the mothers were 40 +/- 4 years old. After adapter ligation with NEBNext reagents, the libraries were sequenced on Illumina HiSeq 2000 with 100+100 nt paired-end reads. To avoid cross-contamination, the mother libraries and the child libraries were prepared a month apart and sequenced in separate runs. For each donor, somewhere between 500,000 and 2,000,000 distinct TCR beta clonotypes were identified. Naive TCR beta clonotypes were estimated from low-frequency clonotypes matched to each donor's FACS-determined naive share, without sorting.

Material for sequencing was blood. The origin of this receptor is a boy between 5 and 17 years old in good health. The chain is assembled from TRBV4-2 and TRBJ1-1; there is no confident call for the D gene. The CDR3 protein sequence reads: CASSPQANTEAFF. The nucleotide sequence is given as TGTGCCAGCAGCCCCCAGGCGAACACTGAAGCTTTCTTT.